This paragraph covers one TCR beta chain sequence. Clones were sequenced by immunoSEQ multiplex PCR, and TCRdb holds only the in-frame ones, with some missing. The sample has hundreds of thousands of clones, around 87% seen once. The sample comes from a study of blood T cell repertoires in COVID-19. Looking at the study overall: COVID-19 samples, acute and convalescent, were from the United States, Italy and Spain.

The CDR3 spans 14 residues. The clonotype originates from a woman aged 45-65 years who had recovered from COVID-19. This rearrangement joins TRBV12-1 to TRBJ1-1; the table names TRBD1, a call not compared with the DNA. TRBV12-1 is designated a pseudogene. Sequenced: PBMCs or T cells enriched from blood (not recorded which). The CDR3 spells CASSGRTGVTEAFF. CDR3 nucleotides: TGTGCCAGCAGCGGGAGGACAGGAGTCACTGAAGCTTTCTTT.